Listed below are T cell receptor beta chains from one sample, sequenced in a study of T cell responses to AZD1222 COVID-19 vaccine. The protocol was immunoSEQ multiplex PCR, while the TCRdb copy is restricted to in-frame clones and leaves out a portion. The table shows 150,000 to 200,000 clones, with 90% to 95% occurring only once. The source material was peripheral blood, sampled 28 days after the second dose of the MenACWY control vaccine. These receptors all come from an adult who received the MenACWY meningococcal vaccine as a control. The CDR3 runs from the conserved cysteine through the conserved F or W.

TRBV7-6	TRBJ2-1	CASSPFRGEQFF
TRBV12-3/TRBV12-4	TRBJ2-7	CASSGTTLREQYF
TRBV2	TRBJ1-1	CASSEGGGTEAFF
TRBV19	TRBJ1-1	CASSQTVNTEAFF
TRBV3-1/TRBV3-2	TRBJ2-1	CASSQSGSYNEQFF
TRBV19	TRBJ2-1	CASSIEGLAVSSYNEQFF
TRBV24-1	TRBJ2-7	CATSDAGTYEQYF
TRBV6-5	TRBJ1-5	CASIRDRGHQPQHF
TRBV5-1	TRBJ2-7	CAGPHRSYEQYF
TRBV19	TRBJ2-7	CASSIGPAGATGYEQYF
TRBV7-2	TRBJ2-5	CASSLRGRAGETQYF
TRBV9	TRBJ2-2	CASSVPIAGGSTGELFF
TRBV19	TRBJ1-1	CASSKPQGFPPAPNTEAFF
TRBV11-2	TRBJ2-5	CASSAQTAWTQYF
TRBV7-9	TRBJ1-1	CASSLVRQNTEAFF
TRBV28	TRBJ2-7	CASSLRTGFYEQYF
TRBV24-1	TRBJ2-5	CATSLRRETQYF
TRBV18	TRBJ1-3	CASSPSLQGIVGNTIYF
TRBV6-1	TRBJ2-2	CASSSSGSHTGELFF
TRBV30	TRBJ1-2	CAWTPEPGKGYTF
TRBV7-9	TRBJ2-7	CASSETSAPYYEQYF
TRBV5-1	TRBJ1-2	CASSFRQGPGQNNYGYTF
TRBV14	TRBJ2-3	CASSPGDYPRSPDTQYF
TRBV7-9	TRBJ2-1	CASSLRGSTSRKLYNEQFF
TRBV6-5	TRBJ2-1	CASSRGPYNEQFF
TRBV19	TRBJ2-7	CASSILPAYEQYF
TRBV3-1/TRBV3-2	TRBJ2-1	CASSQSDRNNEQFF